A selection of T cell receptor beta chains follows, all from one sample in a study of cytomegalovirus exposure and HLA in healthy donors. The repertoire was sequenced with immunoSEQ multiplex PCR; TCRdb's copy has only in-frame clones and lacks some. The data hold about 160,000 clones, with roughly four fifths observed a single time. The sequenced sample consisted of PBMCs. All receptors derive from a woman aged 18-35 years in good health and CMV-seronegative. Each CDR3 is given without its conserved first and last residue.

>TRBV11-2|TRBJ1-1
ASSLGLPMNTEAF
>TRBV9|TRBJ2-3
ASSATGLAGGEADTQY
>TRBV5-1|TRBJ2-7
ASSLVAGGNYEQY
>TRBV28|TRBJ2-5
ASTTSGRVHETQY
>TRBV29-1|TRBJ2-7
SVEGWRGSYEQY
>TRBV19|TRBJ2-7
ASSMSLLAEQY
>TRBV11-2|TRBJ2-7
ASSFGLANLYEQY
>TRBV11-2|TRBJ2-1
ASSLDPTGSGNEQF
>TRBV27|TRBJ1-1
ASSLGHTAF
>TRBV12-5|TRBJ2-7
ASGGSGGVSYEQY
>TRBV4-1|TRBJ2-7
ASSQDVREGAYEQY
>TRBV28|TRBJ2-2
ASSSPTSGYTGELF
>TRBV6-1|TRBJ2-5
ASSRTVIAGWAQY
>TRBV7-2|TRBJ2-7
ASSSLIGTSGRGPYEQY
>TRBV7-3|TRBJ1-3
ADRQGLAKGGNTIY
>TRBV21-1|TRBJ2-3
ASHKDTQY
>TRBV4-1|TRBJ1-5
ASSQEGTGINQPQH
>TRBV10-2|TRBJ2-3
ASSVAGGTDTQY
>TRBV6-6|TRBJ2-7
ASSPYLASGLYEQY
>TRBV10-2|TRBJ2-7
ASSPLTVSIEQY
>TRBV5-6|TRBJ1-1
ASSRDRGNTEAF
>TRBV7-9|TRBJ2-5
ASSSDRKEETQY
>TRBV28|TRBJ2-7
ASSGGQGLTYEQY
>TRBV15|TRBJ1-3
ATSREGGARGNTIY
>TRBV7-2|TRBJ1-2
ASSLAQAGPGGYT
>TRBV5-1|TRBJ2-1
ASSAASGSYNEQF
>TRBV6-5|TRBJ2-5
ASSSSSGGRTQY
>TRBV2|TRBJ2-1
ATTDPHTREQF
>TRBV19|TRBJ1-1
ASSSQGLGNTEAF
>TRBV19|TRBJ1-1
ASSIDPWRITMNTEAF
>TRBV6-5|TRBJ1-2
ASTSGTGNYGYT
>TRBV9|TRBJ1-1
ASSVGTGPGNTEAF
>TRBV2|TRBJ2-2
ASSEWRTSTGELF
>TRBV10-1|TRBJ1-1
ASTPGTGIVGTEAF
>TRBV6-5|TRBJ2-7
ASSYSSGDEQY
>TRBV5-5|TRBJ1-2
ASSLGQYGYT
>TRBV7-8|TRBJ2-1
ASSPGTSGGDEQF
>TRBV6-5|TRBJ2-7
ASSLTGGRYYEQY
>TRBV2|TRBJ2-7
ASSEESPYEQY
>TRBV9|TRBJ1-1
ASSATGSVMNTEAF
>TRBV2|TRBJ2-7
ASGNHYGTSGINGEQY
>TRBV11-1|TRBJ2-5
ASSSPGLAGGRGETQY
>TRBV5-3|TRBJ2-7
ARRREEGQYEQY
>TRBV10-3|TRBJ1-1
AISDRQNTEAF
>TRBV19|TRBJ2-3
ASKSRGTSTDTQY
>TRBV11-3|TRBJ1-2
ASSPRLIDRGDGYT
>TRBV6-5|TRBJ2-5
ASSYRDRKETQY
>TRBV18|TRBJ1-5
ASSYGTENSNQPQH
>TRBV7-9|TRBJ2-5
ASSFSLSVAGDGQETQY
>TRBV9|TRBJ2-3
ASSPMGTGFADTQY
>TRBV18|TRBJ1-5
ASSRDYSNQPQH
>TRBV6-6|TRBJ2-1
ASSYSVSGNEQF
>TRBV5-1|TRBJ2-1
ASSLDSRGNEQF
>TRBV28|TRBJ1-6
ASSGNSPLH
>TRBV27|TRBJ2-7
ASSLDTTSYEQY
>TRBV9|TRBJ1-3
ASSDQGSGNTIY
>TRBV6-1|TRBJ2-1
ASSESTRPSYNEQF
>TRBV5-1|TRBJ2-1
ASSTEPGQGYNEQF
>TRBV5-1|TRBJ1-1
ASSLPDRGERSTEAF